This T cell receptor beta chain was retrieved from a study of blood T cell repertoires in COVID-19. About the research overall: In each case, the material was cDNA or gDNA derived from T cells, B-cell-depleted T cells, or PBMCs.

CDR3 length equals 12 residues. V was cut by 4 bases and J by 13 bases, with 12 bases left in between. The germline V gene encodes CDR1 SGHDT and CDR2 YYEEEE. Only in-frame clones appear in the TCRdb table, and some are missing; sequencing was by immunoSEQ multiplex PCR. The sample has approximately 70,000 clones; approximately 90% are singletons. This clonotype originated in a woman aged 55-70 years with active COVID-19. The sequenced material came from peripheral blood. The J gene is TRBJ1-6, the V gene TRBV5-6, with D possibly matching TRBD1 (5 bases). The CDR3 DNA is TGTGCCAGCAGCGTGCAGGGTATGCCCCTCCACTTT. It specifies CASSVQGMPLHF.